These 26 T cell receptor beta chains came from one sample sequenced in a study of cytomegalovirus exposure and HLA in healthy donors. PCR amplification relied on 60 Vbeta primers (plus 13 Jbeta primers). Sequencing was performed with immunoSEQ multiplex PCR; in TCRdb, only in-frame clones are kept and a portion is missing. The table has roughly 200,000 clones, roughly four fifths seen once; the top ten hold approximately 2%. Material: PBMCs. The receptors were gathered from a young man in good health and CMV-seronegative.

The gene calls are TRBV9 and TRBJ2-6; D unclear. The CDR3 is 15 residues long. From germline, CDR1 is SGDLS and CDR2 YYNGEE. Trimming removed 2 bases at V and 4 bases at J, with 10 bases between. The DNA for the CDR3 is TGTGCCAGCAGCGTTTGGAGTGGGGGGGCCAACGTCCTGACTTTC. This gives the protein CASSVWSGGANVLTF.

The CDR3 region has the DNA TGTGCCAGCATCGACAGGGCCACTGAAGCTTTCTTT. It is translated as CASIDRATEAFF. The chain employs TRBV2 and TRBJ1-1, with 7 bases identical to TRBD1. V was clipped by 7 bases and J by 4 bases; unmatched bases: 3. CDR1 is SNHLY and CDR2 is FYNNEI in the germline V gene. The CDR3 extends over 12 amino acids.

The genes are TRBV2 and TRBJ2-2; 14 bases match TRBD2. This CDR3 region has 18 residues. The germline CDR1 and CDR2 sequences are SNHLY and FYNNEI. CDR3 nucleotides: TGTGTCACGGAGCCCATTGGTGGACTAGCGGGGGGCGGCGGGGAGCTGTTTTTT. Protein: CVTEPIGGLAGGGGELFF.

CDR3 in DNA: TGTGCCAGCAGCTCCCCGCTTTGGGGGAGGGGCACAGATACGCAGTATTTT. Its translation is CASSSPLWGRGTDTQYF. This chain connects TRBV7-2 to TRBJ2-3, with TRBD2 identical over 7 bases. Germline loops: CDR1 SGHTA, CDR2 FQGNSA. This CDR3 spans 17 amino acids. V shed 4 bases, J shed 1 base, and the junction held 11 bases outside the gene matches.

V is TRBV11-2 and J is TRBJ2-2; no clear D gene. The CDR3 runs 13 residues. Germline assignment: CDR1 SGHAT and CDR2 FQNNGV. Trimming left V 2 bases short and J 6 bases short, with 7 bases between. The CDR3: CASSLTGAGELFF. Here the CDR3 DNA reads TGTGCCAGCAGCTTAACTGGTGCCGGGGAGCTGTTTTTT. Combining the CDR3 with reference TRBV11-2 and TRBJ2-2 gives the whole variable domain EAGVAQSPRYKIIEKRQSVAFWCNPISGHATLYWYQQILGQGPKLLIQFQNNGVVDDSQLPKDRFSAERLKGVDSTLKIQPAKLEDSAVYLCASSLTGAGELFFGEGSRLTVL.

About this clone itself: The junction differs from germline at one of its ends, possibly a read error. The V call is TRBV9, the J call TRBJ2-3; the match to TRBD2 covers 9 bases. Germline values: CDR1 SGDLS, CDR2 YYNGEE. This CDR3 region has 17 residues. The CDR3 nucleotides are TGTGCCAGCAGCGTAGGGGCTAGCGGGACATACGCAGATACGCGGTATTTT. It is translated as CASSVGASGTYADTRYF.

The genes are TRBV5-4 and TRBJ2-1; 10 positions match TRBD2. The junction had 11 bases not matched to a gene; V was cut back by 3 bases and J by 8 bases. Germline lookup yields CDR1 SGHNT and CDR2 YYREEE (reference sequence). The CDR3 loop spans 16 amino acids. This chain's CDR3 is CASSSIHGTSADEQFF. The CDR3 coding sequence is TGTGCCAGCAGCTCTATCCACGGGACTAGCGCCGATGAGCAGTTCTTC.

The rearrangement uses TRBV5-1 and TRBJ2-7; D is possibly TRBD1 (5 bases). The length of the CDR3 is 15 residues. V was trimmed by 0 bases and J by 6 bases, leaving 16 bases between them. CDR1 SGHRS and CDR2 YFSETQ come from the germline V gene. CDR3 DNA sequence: TGCGCCAGCAGCTTGGAGGTGTGGGGCTTGGGCGAGCAGTACTTC. Protein sequence: CASSLEVWGLGEQYF. Using reference TRBV5-1 and TRBJ2-7 for the parts outside the CDR3, the full variable domain is KAGVTQTPRYLIKTRGQQVTLSCSPISGHRSVSWYQQTPGQGLQFLFEYFSETQRNKGNFPGRFSGRQFSNSRSEMNVSTLELGDSALYLCASSLEVWGLGEQYFGPGTRLTVT.

This rearrangement joins TRBV5-6 to TRBJ1-5; D is undetermined. The CDR3 consists of 16 residues. V lost 4 bases and J 0 bases, leaving 14 bases between the germline ends. The germline gives CDR1 SGHDT, CDR2 YYEEEE. The CDR3 DNA sequence: TGTGCCAGCAGCCCCTCAGGAGGATATAGCAATCAGCCCCAGCATTTT. Translation gives CASSPSGGYSNQPQHF.

The chain employs TRBV5-1 and TRBJ2-6, with TRBD1 matching over 7 bases. V gave up 4 bases and J gave up 0 bases; unmatched junction bases: 1. Germline-derived CDR1 and CDR2 are SGHRS and YFSETQ. CDR3 size: 15 residues. The DNA for the CDR3 is TGCGCCAGCAGCCCAGGGGGCTCTGGGGCCAACGTCCTGACTTTC. This gives the protein CASSPGGSGANVLTF. Looking up the rest from reference TRBV5-1 and TRBJ2-6 gives the full variable domain: KAGVTQTPRYLIKTRGQQVTLSCSPISGHRSVSWYQQTPGQGLQFLFEYFSETQRNKGNFPGRFSGRQFSNSRSEMNVSTLELGDSALYLCASSPGGSGANVLTFGAGSRLTVL.

The rearrangement joins TRBV6-1 to TRBJ2-3; 10 nucleotides agree with TRBD2. Germline CDR1 and CDR2: MNHNS and SASEGT. The CDR3 totals 16 residues. Trimming took 4 bases from V and 4 from J; bases not matched to a gene: 8. CDR3 bases: TGTGCCAGCAGTGTTCTAGCGGGAGTCGGCTCAGATACGCAGTATTTT. This encodes CASSVLAGVGSDTQYF.

This rearrangement joins TRBV6-1 to TRBJ2-7, with D uncertain. V was clipped by 3 bases and J by 6 bases, with 6 bases between them. The CDR3 is made up of 11 amino acids. From germline, CDR1 is MNHNS and CDR2 SASEGT. The CDR3 protein is CASSDTREQYF. The CDR3 coding sequence is TGTGCCAGCAGTGATACGCGCGAGCAGTACTTC.

CDR3 residues: CAIRPGLATDTQYF. The CDR3 coding sequence is TGTGCCATCAGACCGGGACTAGCAACAGATACGCAGTATTTT. V is TRBV10-3 and J is TRBJ2-3; 9 bases match TRBD2. The CDR3 consists of 14 residues. Unmatched junction bases numbered 4, after V lost 6 bases and J lost 3 bases. The germline gives CDR1 ENHRY, CDR2 SYGVKD.

The rearrangement links TRBV2 to TRBJ1-5; D unresolved. The germline V gene has CDR1 SNHLY and CDR2 FYNNEI. The V gene lost 7 bases and the J gene lost 9 bases, with 16 bases spanning the gap. The CDR3 length is 13 residues. The CDR3 region is CASTEDARGPQHF. CDR3 nucleotide sequence: TGTGCCAGCACCGAGGACGCACGGGGGCCCCAGCATTTT.

The chain uses TRBV29-1 and TRBJ2-1; D remains ambiguous. Germline V lookup: CDR1 SQVTM, CDR2 ANQGSEA. The CDR3 is 13 residues long. Deletions cut 7 bases from V and 9 bases from J, with 19 bases between. CDR3 sequence reads: CSGSAVFLGEQFF. The CDR3 nucleotides read TGCAGCGGGAGCGCGGTCTTCTTGGGTGAGCAGTTCTTC.

The V call is TRBV10-3, the J call TRBJ2-7; D gene uncertain. The CDR3 contains 13 residues. Between the trimmed V and J ends, which lost 4 bases and 2 bases, there was a span of 9 bases. In germline, CDR1 is ENHRY, CDR2 SYGVKD. DNA for the CDR3: TGTGCCATCAGTGCTCGGTTCACCTACGAGCAGTACTTC. Protein: CAISARFTYEQYF.

Only one count was recorded for this clone. This chain links TRBV4-1 with TRBJ1-4, with 7 positions matching TRBD1. CDR1 and CDR2 (germline): MGHRA, YSYEKL. J lost 5 bases, V lost 4 bases, and 4 bases had no gene match. This CDR3 is built from 14 residues. As DNA, the CDR3 is TGCGCCAGCAGCCGACCGGGACAGAATGAAAAACTGTTTTTT. It codes for CASSRPGQNEKLFF.

The genes are TRBV7-9 and TRBJ2-7, with 11 bases aligning to TRBD2. Losses at the gene ends were 6 bases for V and 3 bases for J; bases not matched to a gene: 10. CDR3 length: 16 residues. Germline CDR1 reads SEHNR; CDR2 reads FQNEAQ (reference sequence). The CDR3, as DNA: TGTGCCAGCAGTTGGGGCGTACTAGCGGGAGACTACGAGCAGTACTTC. Its protein product is CASSWGVLAGDYEQYF.

The chain combines TRBV29-1 with TRBJ1-2; 9 nucleotides agree with TRBD1. This CDR3 has 14 residues. Germline V gene sequence: CDR1 SQVTM, CDR2 ANQGSEA. Trimming at V came to 4 bases and at J to 2 bases, leaving 5 bases not matched to a gene. CDR3 sequence reads: CSVVGDRENYGYTF. The CDR3 nucleotides are TGCAGCGTTGTCGGGGACAGGGAAAACTATGGCTACACCTTC.

This clone turned up a few times. The chain joins TRBV6-6 to TRBJ2-7; 7 nucleotides align to TRBD1. This CDR3 contains 13 residues. V lost 6 bases, J lost 6 bases, and 8 bases stayed unmatched. Per the germline V gene, CDR1 is MNHNY and CDR2 is SVGAGI (reference sequence). The DNA of the CDR3 is TGTGCCAGCAGGACAGGGCTAGAATCCGAGCAGTACTTC. Its translation: CASRTGLESEQYF.

V is TRBV28 and J is TRBJ2-3; 12 bases are shared with TRBD2. The trim removed 2 bases at V and 8 bases at J, leaving 5 bases unmatched. This CDR3 comprises 15 residues. Per the germline V gene, CDR1 is MDHEN and CDR2 is SYDVKM. The CDR3, as DNA: TGTGCCAGCAGTTTAGGACTAGCGGGAATTGCTACGCAGTATTTT. This gives the protein CASSLGLAGIATQYF.

The chain recombines TRBV5-4 with TRBJ2-5; 7 bases line up with TRBD1. The CDR3 has 16 amino acids. Germline-derived CDR1 and CDR2 are SGHNT and YYREEE (reference sequence). The junction had 12 bases not matched to a gene; V was cut back by 2 bases and J by 5 bases. CDR3 sequence (DNA): TGTGCCAGCAGCTTCGACTCGACAGGGCAGGGGGAGACCCAGTACTTC. It yields the protein CASSFDSTGQGETQYF.

Only one count was recorded for this clone. V and J are TRBV2 and TRBJ1-6; TRBD1 agrees at 7 bases. The trim removed 6 bases at V and 9 bases at J, leaving 5 bases unmatched. The CDR3 consists of 13 residues. Germline V gene sequence: CDR1 SNHLY, CDR2 FYNNEI. The CDR3 reads CASSRQGSSPLHF. The CDR3 DNA is TGTGCCAGCAGCCGACAGGGTAGTTCACCCCTCCACTTT.

Only a few counts were recorded for this clone. This chain connects TRBV6-8 to TRBJ1-4; D is uncertain. The V end was cut by 7 bases, the J end by 5 bases, with 14 bases between. CDR1 and CDR2 (germline): MNHGY, SAAAGT. This CDR3 contains 14 residues. CDR3 DNA: TGTGCCAGCACCTGGCCCATCGGGAATGAAAAACTGTTTTTT. It translates to CASTWPIGNEKLFF.

The chain links TRBV5-4 to TRBJ1-1; 7 bases match TRBD1. The CDR3 runs 16 residues. Germline CDR1 is SGHNT and CDR2 is YYREEE (reference sequence). The V segment lost 5 bases and the J segment 1 base; nucleotides outside the gene matches: 11. Written as DNA, the CDR3 is TGTGCCAGCAGGAAAGAAGTGGGACAGTCGAACACTGAAGCTTTCTTT. The encoded protein is CASRKEVGQSNTEAFF.

The rearrangement uses TRBV5-4 and TRBJ2-5, with TRBD2 matching 7 bases. Trimming removed 4 bases from V and 5 bases from J; junction bases left unmatched: 5. Germline V CDR1 and CDR2: SGHNT, YYREEE (reference sequence). This CDR3 comprises 13 residues. The CDR3 sequence: CASSPGEGETQYF. The CDR3 DNA reads TGTGCCAGCAGCCCCGGGGAGGGGGAGACCCAGTACTTC.